Following are 16 T cell receptor beta chains from one sample sequenced in a study of T cell repertoires in cytomegalovirus infection. TCRdb ran MiXCR on the reads and lists one entry per CDR3 protein. The sample has around 260,000 distinct CDR3 sequences, roughly 9.1% seen once. Sequencing was done on a sample of PBMCs. The receptors were sampled from a human donor in good health (CMV status not recorded). Some clones in this sample may be carry-over from other donors' samples.

The chain uses TRBV4-2 and TRBJ1-2, with unresolved D. The CDR3 has 14 residues. Germline V gene data show CDR1 as LGHNA and CDR2 as YNFKEQ. The V end was cut by 0 bases, the J end by 7 bases, with 12 bases between. CDR3 bases: TGTGCCAGCAGCCAAGAAGTCAGGCCGGTTGGCTACACCTTC. Translated, it gives CASSQEVRPVGYTF.

This clonotype was picked up many times. V usage is TRBV7-2 and J usage is TRBJ2-1; 9 positions match TRBD1. CDR1 is SGHTA and CDR2 is FQGNSA in the germline V gene. This CDR3 spans 13 amino acids. With 5 bases clipped from V and 10 bases from J, the junction kept 6 bases outside the gene matches. The CDR3 sequence: CASSADRGEEQFF. The DNA of the CDR3 is TGTGCCAGCAGCGCGGACAGGGGTGAGGAGCAGTTCTTC.

The J gene is TRBJ1-3, the V gene TRBV23-1; D is uncertain. TRBV23-1 is known as an ORF, though its function is uncertain. V was trimmed by 3 bases and J by 0 bases, leaving 15 bases between them. The CDR3 extends over 17 amino acids. As DNA, the CDR3 is TGCGCCAGCAGTCAGGGCACCACGGCCTACTCTGGAAACACCATATATTTT. Its translation is CASSQGTTAYSGNTIYF.

The CDR3 region is CASEFTGTGSNEQFF. CDR3 nucleotide sequence: TGTGCCAGCGAATTCACCGGGACAGGGTCCAATGAGCAGTTCTTC. V gene TRBV12-3 or TRBV12-4 combines with J gene TRBJ2-1; the match to TRBD1 covers 9 bases. The J segment lost 6 bases and the V segment lost 8 bases, leaving 11 bases of the junction unmatched. The CDR3 has 15 residues.

This clonotype was detected ten times or more. The chain carries TRBV6-2 or TRBV6-3 and TRBJ1-1; no clear D. Trimming took 7 bases from V and 0 from J, leaving 12 bases between them. The CDR3 loop spans 14 amino acids. CDR1 MNHEY and CDR2 SVGEGT come from the germline V gene. CDR3 amino acids: CASTEDGVNTEAFF. The CDR3 region has the DNA TGTGCCAGCACTGAGGACGGTGTGAACACTGAAGCTTTCTTT.

This chain connects TRBV6-6 to TRBJ1-1; 7 bases are shared with TRBD1. The CDR3 runs 14 residues. V trimming: 6 bases; J trimming: 11 bases; junction bases outside the gene matches: 15. Germline V gene lookup returns CDR1 MNHNY and CDR2 SVGAGI (reference sequence). The CDR3 sequence: CASRNLQTGTGAFF. CDR3 sequence (DNA): TGTGCCAGCAGAAACCTACAGACAGGGACGGGGGCTTTCTTT.

In its sample, this clonotype was seen many times. V is TRBV7-2 and J is TRBJ1-1; weak D call: TRBD1 (5 bases). CDR3 length: 14 residues. Trimming took 3 bases from V and 8 from J, leaving 16 bases between them. Germline V gives CDR1 SGHTA, CDR2 FQGNSA. For the CDR3, the DNA is TGTGCCAGCAGCTTCCGCCGGGGCCATTCAGAAGCTTTCTTT. Its protein product is CASSFRRGHSEAFF.

The rearrangement uses TRBV2 and TRBJ2-5, with 9 bases fitting TRBD2. There are 15 residues in the CDR3. Germline CDR1 and CDR2: SNHLY and FYNNEI. Trimming cost V 0 bases and J 6 bases; bases outside gene matches: 5. CDR3 region: CASSEAMAGGKTQYF. The CDR3 nucleotides read TGTGCCAGCAGTGAAGCAATGGCGGGGGGGAAGACCCAGTACTTC. Drawing the rest from reference TRBV2 and TRBJ2-5, the complete variable domain is EPEVTQTPSHQVTQMGQEVILRCVPISNHLYFYWYRQILGQKVEFLVSFYNNEISEKSEIFDDQFSVERPDGSNFTLKIRSTKLEDSAMYFCASSEAMAGGKTQYFGPGTRLLVL.

At least ten counts were recorded for this clonotype. V and J are TRBV7-2 and TRBJ1-2; tentative D call: TRBD1 (6 bases). The CDR3 consists of 14 residues. V dropped 5 bases and J dropped 6 bases, with 16 bases sitting between them. The germline V gene encodes CDR1 SGHTA and CDR2 FQGNSA. This CDR3 reads CASSIPGQGHGYTF. The CDR3 DNA reads as TGTGCCAGCAGCATTCCCGGGCAGGGGCATGGCTACACCTTC.

V is TRBV5-5 and J is TRBJ2-7; 10 positions match TRBD2. The CDR3 length is 17 residues. Trimming took 0 bases from V and 5 from J; bases not matched to a gene: 11. Germline V lookup: CDR1 SGHKS, CDR2 YYEKEE (reference sequence). The CDR3 sequence: CASSLGLAGLRSNEQYF. CDR3 DNA: TGTGCCAGCAGCTTGGGACTAGCGGGTCTCAGGTCCAACGAGCAGTACTTC.

This chain uses TRBV29-1 with TRBJ1-3; D call uncertain. Germline V gene sequence: CDR1 SQVTM, CDR2 ANQGSEA. CDR3 length: 14 residues. Trimming shortened V by 5 bases and J by 2 bases, and 13 bases separated the two germline ends. CDR3: CSVSGSEPGNTIYF. The CDR3 nucleotides read TGCAGCGTTTCGGGGTCGGAGCCTGGAAACACCATATATTTT.

The CDR3 nucleotides read TGTGCCAGCAGCTTAGTCGCTAGCGGGAGTTTTGGTGAGCAGTTCTTC. It yields the protein CASSLVASGSFGEQFF. The chain links TRBV7-8 to TRBJ2-1, with TRBD2 matching over 10 bases. Trimming removed 1 base from V and 9 bases from J; junction bases left unmatched: 9. In germline, CDR1 is SGHVS, CDR2 FQNEAQ. The CDR3 sequence is 16 residues long.

This clonotype was recorded at least ten times. The rearrangement links TRBV28 to TRBJ1-5; weak D call: TRBD1 (6 bases). Germline V gives CDR1 MDHEN, CDR2 SYDVKM. CDR3 length: 14 residues. Trimming took 6 bases from V and 6 from J, leaving 15 bases between them. The CDR3 protein is CASSKGGVGQPQHF. CDR3 coding DNA: TGTGCCAGCAGCAAAGGGGGGGTAGGTCAGCCCCAGCATTTT.

This clonotype was seen many times. The CDR3 loop reads CASSLIRDTQYF. CDR3 coding DNA: TGTGCCAGCAGCTTAATCAGAGATACGCAGTATTTT. The chain has TRBV7-2 and TRBJ2-3; unclear D gene. This CDR3 has 12 residues. The germline gives CDR1 SGHTA, CDR2 FQGNSA. The V gene lost 2 bases and the J gene lost 5 bases, with 5 bases spanning the gap.

CDR3 coding DNA: TGCAGTGCTGCGACGGGGAAAAAATCCTACGAGCAGTACTTC. Its translation is CSAATGKKSYEQYF. The rearrangement uses TRBV20-1 and TRBJ2-7, with D possibly TRBD2 on 5 matching bases. This CDR3 is 14 amino acids long. Trimming stripped 5 bases from V and 1 base from J, with 15 bases between. Germline V gene data show CDR1 as DFQATT and CDR2 as SNEGSKA (reference sequence).

V gene TRBV15 combines with J gene TRBJ2-3, with a weak D call TRBD2 (6 bases). Looked up from germline, CDR1 is LNHNV and CDR2 is YYDKDF (reference sequence). This CDR3 is 16 amino acids long. Trimming shortened V by 6 bases and J by 2 bases, and 18 bases separated the two germline ends. CDR3 protein: CATSQSLGTYTDTQYF. The CDR3 region has the DNA TGTGCCACCAGTCAGAGTTTGGGGACTTACACAGATACGCAGTATTTT.